Listed here are 27 T cell receptor beta chains from one sample, sequenced in a study of preoperative IRX-2 immunotherapy in early breast cancer. As to treatment: preoperative locoregional IRX-2 cytokine immunotherapy. Some clones are missing from TCRdb's copy, which holds only in-frame ones; the method was immunoSEQ multiplex PCR. This repertoire shows around 39,000 clones, approximately 94% found once; its top ten account for 1.5% to 2%. The sequences come from tumor tissue, collected after IRX-2 immunotherapy. All receptors come from a human donor with breast cancer.

The CDR3 protein is CASSSLRGTTYEQYF. For the CDR3, the DNA is TGTGCCAGCAGCTCCCTCCGGGGAACGACCTACGAGCAGTACTTC. This chain uses TRBV6-6 with TRBJ2-5; possible D gene TRBD2, 5 bases. With the DNA end fitting TRBJ2-7 better, the J assignment may be wrong. The CDR3 spans 15 residues. Germline V gene sequence: CDR1 MNHNY, CDR2 SVGAGI (reference sequence).

This chain joins TRBV6-5 and TRBJ2-7, with TRBD1 matching 7 bases. CDR3 length equals 13 residues. V lost 8 bases, J lost 3 bases, and 7 bases stayed unmatched. Germline loops: CDR1 MNHEY, CDR2 SVGAGI. The CDR3 is CASARGGLYEQYF. CDR3 nucleotide sequence: TGTGCCAGCGCCCGAGGGGGCCTCTACGAGCAGTACTTC.

The chain combines TRBV7-9 with TRBJ2-1; the D is unclear. Germline V CDR1 and CDR2: SEHNR, FQNEAQ (reference sequence). The length of the CDR3 is 12 residues. Trimming left V 6 bases short and J 8 bases short, with 11 bases between. The CDR3 nucleotides are TGTGCCAGCAGTCGTGGTGTCCATGAGCAGTTCTTC. Protein product: CASSRGVHEQFF.

The chain's CDR3 is CASSPGTGGSYEQYF. CDR3 sequence (DNA): TGTGCCAGCAGCCCTGGGACAGGGGGCTCCTACGAGCAGTACTTC. The chain carries TRBV4-2 and TRBJ2-7; 11 nucleotides match TRBD1. Looked up from germline, CDR1 is LGHNA and CDR2 is YNFKEQ. This CDR3 spans 15 amino acids. With 4 bases clipped from V and 0 bases from J, the junction kept 2 bases outside the gene matches.

Only a few counts were recorded for this clone. The chain joins TRBV21-1 to TRBJ1-2; the table's TRBD1 call for D was not verified on the DNA. TRBV21-1 corresponds to a pseudogene. The CDR3 is 16 residues long. The CDR3 region is CASSTVYGRLNYGYTF. The CDR3 nucleotides read TGTGCCAGCAGTACCGTCTACGGCAGGCTAAACTATGGCTACACCTTC.

The V gene is TRBV28, the J gene TRBJ2-1; 13 nucleotides match TRBD2. Germline trimming cut 5 bases from V and 8 bases from J; bases unmatched to any gene: 9. CDR1 is MDHEN, CDR2 SYDVKM, per germline. This CDR3 spans 16 amino acids. The CDR3 region has the DNA TGTGCCAGCAGTGAACAGGGGACTAGCGGGATCCATGAGCAGTTCTTC. This encodes CASSEQGTSGIHEQFF.

The J gene is TRBJ2-1, the V gene TRBV6-5; D may be TRBD2 (6 bases). The CDR3 loop spans 16 amino acids. Germline CDR1 reads MNHEY; CDR2 reads SVGAGI. V was trimmed by 0 bases and J by 4 bases, leaving 13 bases between them. The CDR3 DNA sequence: TGTGCCAGCAGTTACTCGGAGGGTACGGGTTACAATGAGCAGTTCTTC. This encodes CASSYSEGTGYNEQFF.

The chain recombines TRBV7-8 with TRBJ1-5; 11 bases align to TRBD1. The CDR3 has 17 amino acids. V trimming: 5 bases; J trimming: 1 base; junction bases outside the gene matches: 7. Looked up from germline, CDR1 is SGHVS and CDR2 is FQNEAQ. DNA for the CDR3: TGTGCCAGCAGCCTCGGACAGGGGGCTGGGAGCAATCAGCCCCAGCATTTT. It encodes CASSLGQGAGSNQPQHF.

This clone has more than one count but fewer than ten. The chain employs TRBV19 and TRBJ1-1; the D is unclear. Trimming took 7 bases from V and 5 from J, leaving 14 bases between them. The germline gives CDR1 LNHDA, CDR2 SQIVND (reference sequence). This CDR3 has 13 residues. The CDR3: CASTSLGRTEAFF. The CDR3 region has the DNA TGTGCCAGTACCTCTCTCGGTAGGACTGAAGCTTTCTTT.

V and J are TRBV25-1 and TRBJ2-7; D is perhaps TRBD1 (5 bases). Germline V gene sequence: CDR1 MGHDK, CDR2 SYGVNS. With 7 bases removed from V and 0 bases from J, the gap between germline ends came to 10 bases. The length of the CDR3 is 13 residues. CDR3 in amino acids: CASNSDSSYEQYF. Here the CDR3 DNA reads TGTGCCAGCAACTCCGACAGCTCCTACGAGCAGTACTTC.

This clone was detected once. The chain carries TRBV6-5 and TRBJ1-6; D remains unclear. The CDR3 loop spans 13 amino acids. V lost 5 bases to trimming and J lost 6 bases, with 8 bases between them. CDR1 and CDR2 from the germline V gene are MNHEY and SVGAGI. The CDR3 spells CASSRLVNSPLHF. The CDR3 DNA reads TGTGCCAGCAGTCGACTGGTTAATTCACCCCTCCACTTT.

The V and J genes are TRBV30 and TRBJ2-1; unclear D gene. Looked up from germline, CDR1 is GTSNPN and CDR2 is SVGIG (reference sequence). The CDR3 sequence is 15 residues long. Trimming took 5 bases from V and 0 from J, leaving 14 bases between them. This chain's CDR3 is CAWGFPPSSYNEQFF. CDR3 sequence (DNA): TGTGCCTGGGGGTTCCCTCCGAGCTCCTACAATGAGCAGTTCTTC. Looking up the rest from reference TRBV30 and TRBJ2-1 gives the full variable domain: SQTIHQWPATLVQPVGSPLSLECTVEGTSNPNLYWYRQAAGRGLQLLFYSVGIGQISSEVPQNLSASRPQDRQFILSSKKLLLSDSGFYLCAWGFPPSSYNEQFFGPGTRLTVL.

This rearrangement joins TRBV30 to TRBJ2-4, with D possibly being TRBD2 (6 bases). V gave up 5 bases and J gave up 0 bases, with 14 bases separating them. This CDR3 comprises 15 residues. CDR1 GTSNPN and CDR2 SVGIG come from the germline V gene (reference sequence). In DNA form, the CDR3 reads TGTGCCTGGGCCGGGGGTACCCTAGCCAAAAACATTCAGTACTTC. This sequence encodes CAWAGGTLAKNIQYF.

V gene TRBV6-6 combines with J gene TRBJ1-2; no clear D gene. V lost 11 bases to trimming and J lost 2 bases, with 18 bases between them. CDR1 is MNHNY, CDR2 SVGAGI, per germline (reference sequence). This CDR3 region has 14 residues. CDR3 DNA: TGTGCCGTCACACCAAGTCAGTACAACTATGGCTACACCTTC. It encodes CAVTPSQYNYGYTF.

The chain links TRBV7-3 to TRBJ2-1; TRBD2 matches 11 bases. The germline CDR1 and CDR2 sequences are SGHTA and FQGTGA. Trimming at V came to 6 bases and at J to 4 bases, leaving 5 bases not matched to a gene. CDR3 length: 15 residues. The CDR3 loop reads CASSYIAGGYNEQFF. The CDR3 DNA sequence: TGTGCCAGCAGTTATATAGCGGGAGGGTACAATGAGCAGTTCTTC.

For this clone: Different DNA sequences within this sample yield the same CDR3. V is TRBV19 and J is TRBJ1-5, with 8 bases that match TRBD1. The ends lost 5 bases at V and 6 bases at J; junction bases unmatched: 3. The CDR3 is 13 amino acids. CDR1 and CDR2 (germline): LNHDA, SQIVND (reference sequence). CDR3 coding DNA: TGTGCCAGTAGTGAACAGGGGGGTCAGCCCCAGCATTTT. Its translation: CASSEQGGQPQHF.

This clone was found a few times. DNA of the CDR3: TGTGCCAGCAGCTTCCCCCGGGAGACCCAGTACTTC. Its translation is CASSFPRETQYF. The J gene is TRBJ2-5, the V gene TRBV5-4, with D uncertain. The V gene lost 2 bases and the J gene lost 5 bases, with 7 bases spanning the gap. There are 12 residues in the CDR3. Germline lookup yields CDR1 SGHNT and CDR2 YYREEE (reference sequence).

The chain joins TRBV18 to TRBJ2-2, with D uncertain. Germline V CDR1 and CDR2: KGHSH, LQKENI. CDR3 size: 17 residues. The V and J ends lost 3 bases and 0 bases respectively, with 14 bases between them. In nucleotides, the CDR3 is TGTGCCAGCTCACCCGGATTGGCAAGCGCGAACACCGGGGAGCTGTTTTTT. Translated, it gives CASSPGLASANTGELFF.

This clone appeared a single time. This chain uses TRBV7-2 with TRBJ2-7; TRBD1 matches 8 bases. The germline gives CDR1 SGHTA, CDR2 FQGNSA. CDR3 length: 15 residues. The V gene end was trimmed by 3 bases and the J gene end by 3 bases; junction bases not matched to a gene: 7. The CDR3 loop reads CASSFRRQGHYEQYF. DNA for the CDR3: TGTGCCAGCAGCTTCCGCCGACAGGGGCACTACGAGCAGTACTTC.

The CDR3 sequence is CSVEEWGEQYF. In DNA form, the CDR3 reads TGCAGCGTTGAAGAATGGGGTGAGCAGTACTTC. The gene calls are TRBV29-1 and TRBJ2-7; D is ambiguous. The germline V and J ends were trimmed by 0 bases and 7 bases, with 7 bases remaining between them. The CDR3 length is 11 residues. Germline CDR1 and CDR2: SQVTM and ANQGSEA.

The chain uses TRBV5-1 and TRBJ1-5; D possibly corresponds to TRBD1 (6 bases). The CDR3 spans 15 residues. Germline CDR1 and CDR2: SGHRS and YFSETQ. V lost 4 bases and J 7 bases, leaving 18 bases between the germline ends. The CDR3 DNA sequence: TGCGCCAGCAGCCCGGGGGCGGGTCAGGGCCAGCCCCAGCATTTT. It encodes CASSPGAGQGQPQHF.

This clone was counted a few times. Other DNA sequences from this sample encode an identical CDR3 as well. Here the CDR3 reads CASSLVGGRAPDTQYF. CDR3 coding DNA: TGTGCCAGCAGCTTAGTTGGCGGGAGGGCCCCAGATACGCAGTATTTT. This chain joins TRBV7-2 and TRBJ2-3; TRBD2 agrees at 9 bases. Germline V CDR1 and CDR2: SGHTA, FQGNSA. Germline trimming cut 1 base from V and 4 bases from J; bases unmatched to any gene: 6. This CDR3 has 16 residues. The full variable domain, in which reference TRBV7-2 and TRBJ2-3 provide the parts outside the CDR3, is GAGVSQSPSNKVTEKGKDVELRCDPISGHTALYWYRQSLGQGLEFLIYFQGNSAPDKSGLPSDRFSAERTGGSVSTLTIQRTQQEDSAVYLCASSLVGGRAPDTQYFGPGTRLTVL.

Written as DNA, the CDR3 is TGTGCCAGCAGCTTGGTCGCAGGGGGGAACGAGCAGTACTTC. This encodes CASSLVAGGNEQYF. This chain connects TRBV11-2 to TRBJ2-7, with a possible D match to TRBD1 (7 bases). Looked up from germline, CDR1 is SGHAT and CDR2 is FQNNGV. The V end lost 3 bases, the J end lost 5 bases, and 14 bases lay between the germline ends. The CDR3 totals 14 residues.

This clone was counted once. The V and J genes are TRBV28 and TRBJ2-3, with D unresolved. Trimming left V 3 bases short and J 6 bases short, with 16 bases between. CDR3 length equals 15 residues. From germline, CDR1 is MDHEN and CDR2 SYDVKM. DNA for the CDR3: TGTGCCAGCAGTTTTGTGTGGTCGACGCGCGATACGCAGTATTTT. This codes for CASSFVWSTRDTQYF.

This chain links TRBV5-6 with TRBJ2-3, with TRBD1 matching 7 bases. The CDR3 sequence is 15 residues long. The J segment lost 0 bases and the V segment lost 4 bases, leaving 5 bases of the junction unmatched. Germline assignment: CDR1 SGHDT and CDR2 YYEEEE. This chain's CDR3 is CASSPTGTSTDTQYF. CDR3 in DNA: TGTGCCAGCAGCCCGACAGGGACCAGCACAGATACGCAGTATTTT.

This chain connects TRBV27 to TRBJ1-2, with D perhaps matching TRBD1 (5 bases). The CDR3 has 14 amino acids. From germline, CDR1 is MNHEY and CDR2 SMNVEV (reference sequence). Trimming took 0 bases from V and 4 from J, leaving 9 bases between them. The CDR3 sequence is CASSLSIDSYGYTF. The CDR3 DNA reads as TGTGCCAGCAGTTTATCGATCGACAGCTATGGCTACACCTTC.

The chain couples TRBV7-8 to TRBJ1-3, with 7 bases aligning to TRBD1. Germline CDR1 and CDR2: SGHVS and FQNEAQ. With V trimmed by 1 base and J by 3 bases, 6 bases remained unmatched. There are 16 residues in the CDR3. The DNA of the CDR3 is TGTGCCAGCAGCTTAGAAGAGGGGGCCTTTGGAAACACCATATATTTT. Translated: CASSLEEGAFGNTIYF.